Each of the 10 T cell receptor beta chains below was sequenced from the same sample in a study of shared clonotypes between healthy human individuals. Naive CD8 cells, CD45RO-negative and positively selected for CCR7, excluded terminally differentiated effector memory CD45RA+ cells. The data were produced by immunoSEQ multiplex PCR, yet TCRdb's version contains in-frame clones alone and is incomplete. The sample contains about 590,000 clones, 95% to 96% of which appear only once. Sequences were obtained from naive CD8+ T cells sorted from blood. Every receptor here comes from a woman younger than 45 in good health.

The V call is TRBV9, the J call TRBJ2-5; 8 positions agree with TRBD1. CDR3 size: 15 residues. In germline, CDR1 is SGDLS, CDR2 YYNGEE. Trimming took 0 bases from V and 4 from J; bases not matched to a gene: 5. Written as DNA, the CDR3 is TGTGCCAGCAGCGTAGGGAACAGGGGGATAGAGACCCAGTACTTC. Residues: CASSVGNRGIETQYF.

The chain joins TRBV7-6 to TRBJ2-3; 7 bases map to TRBD2. This CDR3 region has 16 residues. Germline V gives CDR1 SGHVS, CDR2 FNYEAQ. V dropped 1 base and J dropped 2; count of bases not matched to a gene: 6. The CDR3 loop reads CASSLGRGSNTDTQYF. The CDR3 DNA is TGTGCCAGCAGCTTAGGACGCGGGAGTAACACAGATACGCAGTATTTT.

This sequence joins TRBV7-9 and TRBJ2-2, with 10 bases fitting TRBD2. The germline V gene encodes CDR1 SEHNR and CDR2 FQNEAQ (reference sequence). The CDR3 totals 13 residues. Germline trimming cut 6 bases from V and 9 bases from J; bases unmatched to any gene: 4. The CDR3 loop is CASRPTSGRELFF. The CDR3, as DNA: TGTGCCAGCAGACCTACTAGCGGGAGGGAGCTGTTTTTT. Using reference TRBV7-9 and TRBJ2-2 for the parts outside the CDR3, the full variable domain is DTGVSQNPRHKITKRGQNVTFRCDPISEHNRLYWYRQTLGQGPEFLTYFQNEAQLEKSRLLSDRFSAERPKGSFSTLEIQRTEQGDSAMYLCASRPTSGRELFFGEGSRLTVL.

V usage is TRBV4-1 and J usage is TRBJ2-7; D gene uncertain. Trimming pared 0 bases from V and 5 bases from J, leaving 8 bases between. Germline loops: CDR1 MGHRA, CDR2 YSYEKL. The CDR3 totals 13 residues. Written as DNA, the CDR3 is TGCGCCAGCAGCCAAGAGGGAAGGAACGAGCAGTACTTC. This encodes CASSQEGRNEQYF.

The chain uses TRBV27 and TRBJ1-5; no reliable D call. In germline, CDR1 is MNHEY, CDR2 SMNVEV (reference sequence). The CDR3 contains 14 residues. Trimming removed 2 bases at V and 2 bases at J, with 7 bases between. The CDR3 nucleotides read TGTGCCAGCAGTTTAGGCTGGGGCAATCAGCCCCAGCATTTT. This encodes CASSLGWGNQPQHF.

This clone turned up a few times. This chain connects TRBV4-2 to TRBJ1-2, with D unclear. Germline values: CDR1 LGHNA, CDR2 YNFKEQ. This CDR3 spans 14 amino acids. V gave up 4 bases and J gave up 1 base, with 10 bases separating them. CDR3 bases: TGTGCCAGCAGCCCTTGGGAGGGTAACTATGGCTACACCTTC. This gives the protein CASSPWEGNYGYTF.

V usage is TRBV5-6 and J usage is TRBJ1-3; the D gene is possibly TRBD1 (6 bases). The germline V and J ends were trimmed by 0 bases and 6 bases, with 16 bases remaining between them. Germline V CDR1 and CDR2: SGHDT, YYEEEE. The CDR3 is 16 residues long. For the CDR3, the DNA is TGTGCCAGCAGCTTGGTTCGCAGGGGAAGCGTAAACACCATATATTTT. Its translation is CASSLVRRGSVNTIYF.

V and J are TRBV20-1 and TRBJ2-1; D gene unclear. Germline V gives CDR1 DFQATT, CDR2 SNEGSKA (reference sequence). CDR3 length: 11 residues. V was pared by 5 bases and J by 3 bases, with 5 bases between. CDR3 in amino acids: CSAEDYNEQFF. The CDR3 coding sequence is TGCAGTGCTGAGGACTACAATGAGCAGTTCTTC.

This chain uses TRBV27 with TRBJ2-2; 12 bases match TRBD1. This CDR3 is built from 15 residues. V lost 5 bases, J lost 5 bases, and 3 bases stayed unmatched. In germline, CDR1 is MNHEY, CDR2 SMNVEV (reference sequence). The CDR3 here is CASSQGQGATGELFF. In nucleotides, the CDR3 is TGTGCCAGCAGTCAGGGACAGGGGGCGACCGGGGAGCTGTTTTTT.

The chain has TRBV10-2 and TRBJ1-4; D call uncertain. The CDR3 has 16 residues. Trimming removed 6 bases from V and 2 bases from J, with 16 bases in between. CDR1 and CDR2 from the germline V gene are WSHSY and SAAADI. The CDR3 spells CASRSAGSMTNEKLFF. CDR3 nucleotides: TGCGCCAGCAGGTCCGCCGGGAGTATGACTAATGAAAAACTGTTTTTT.